The present TCR beta chain was sequenced within a study of blood T cell repertoires in COVID-19. At the level of the study: Samples taken during acute and convalescent COVID-19 were collected in the United States, Italy and Spain.

The CDR3 is 10 amino acids. The V end lost 9 bases, the J end lost 5 bases, and 7 bases lay between the germline ends. The V gene's germline CDR1 is ENHRY and CDR2 SYGVKD. As processed by the authors: It was from reference gene primer amplification that nucleated cell counts were estimated. Sequencing used immunoSEQ multiplex PCR; TCRdb keeps in-frame clones, though not all of them. V and J calls and clone size follow that table, whereas D and trimming were derived from the DNA. Among some 130,000 clones listed, 70% to 80% were seen once. This clone was seen just once. This sequence was found in a man aged 60 to 75 who had recovered from COVID-19. This chain links TRBV10-3 with TRBJ1-1; D gene uncertain. The source material was peripheral blood. The CDR3 loop is CAITGTEAFF. CDR3 sequence (DNA): TGTGCCATAACGGGGACTGAAGCTTTCTTT.